The entry below gives a single T cell receptor (beta chain) sequence along with its context. Its cognate antigen has yet to be identified. No quality values exist for individual bases; no much larger clone is one base distant. The germline V gene sets CDR1 to MDHEN and CDR2 to SYDVKM. From the cysteine through the phenylalanine, the CDR3 covers 13 amino acids. Just the 39-base CDR3 DNA is kept, in frame starting at base 1. V is shortened by 3 bases, J by 7 bases, and the region joining them spans 11 bases. This specimen comes from a study of OX40 agonist ivuxolimab in advanced cancers. The study in broad terms: Ivuxolimab was an agonistic, fully human IgG2 monoclonal antibody directed against OX40 (CD134), a costimulatory receptor. Intravenous ivuxolimab was administered to patients every 2 weeks at six dose levels: 0.01, 0.1, 0.3, 1.5, 3 and 10 mg/kg. Among the roughly 52 dose-escalation patients, about 20 had hepatocellular carcinoma, 15 melanoma, 9 renal cell carcinoma and 9 head and neck cancer. The dose-escalation cohort was about 83% male with a mean age of about 60 years, ranging from roughly 20 to 80. Prior anti-PD-1, anti-PD-L1 or anti-CTLA-4 therapy was permitted, and checkpoint inhibitors had been received by 30% to 40% of dose-escalation patients. Partial responses occurred in three dose-escalation patients, of whom one had hepatocellular carcinoma and two had cutaneous melanoma. The purpose of peripheral TCRbeta sequencing was to test whether ivuxolimab changed TCR sequence diversity and led to clonal T-cell expansion. The paper covers the monotherapy dose-escalation part of the phase I ivuxolimab trial, which included N ≈ 57 patients. Overall study results and their limits: On average, CD8+ T cells showed more expanded clones than CD4+ T cells after ivuxolimab. Low levels of normalized T-cell clonal expansion were also seen in some patients who did not respond. In the 0.1-3.0 mg/kg groups, partial responders were among the patients with the lowest normalized peripheral clonal expansion, particularly in CD8+ T cells. At doses from 0.1 to 3.0 mg/kg, clonal expansion was seen in both CD4+ and CD8+ blood T cells between baseline and week 6. Which antigens the clonally expanded peripheral T cells were specific for was not determined.

The trial excluded patients who had a history of autoimmune disease or were on systemic immunosuppression. Peripheral blood for TCR sequencing was collected from all dose cohorts at baseline, on cycle 4 day 1, and on cycle 7 day 1. The samples were drawn from a first-in-human, open-label, multicenter phase I dose-escalation trial of ivuxolimab. Adults with locally advanced or metastatic head and neck squamous cell, hepatocellular, melanoma or renal cell carcinoma were enrolled in the trial. Before TCR sequencing, CD4+ T cells and CD8+ T cells from peripheral blood were sorted into separate populations. Genomic DNA was isolated from the sorted cells so that the TCRbeta CDR3 region could be sequenced. The immunoSEQ Assay was used for sequencing of TCRbeta CDR3 regions. TCRdb stores this immuneACCESS table with in-frame sequences only. Part of the clones is absent; in the studies checked, under half of the shortfall reflects unresolved V genes, and no reason is known for the rest. Recorded for this sample are about 94,000 clones; approximately 90% of them occurred a single time. Approximately 0.81% of the sample rests with the top ten.

The rearrangement joined TRBV28 to TRBJ2-3, with the D gene too uncertain to name. The input for sequencing was CD4+ or CD8+ T cells sorted from blood, taken in a trial of the OX40 agonist ivuxolimab. The sequence was obtained from an adult with an advanced solid tumor such as melanoma, head and neck, liver or kidney cancer. The CDR3 region has the sequence CASSFGSRYTQYF. The DNA sequence follows: TGTGCCAGCAGTTTCGGCTCCCGGTATACGCAGTATTTT.